The rows below give T cell receptor beta chains drawn from one sample of a study of graft-versus-host responses after intestinal transplantation. No antigen has been identified for these receptors. Here immunoSEQ multiplex PCR was the method, and the copy in TCRdb shows in-frame clones only, minus some. The table shows approximately 78,000 clones, with around 86% occurring only once. The material was unstimulated CD8+ T cells sorted from spleen or lymph node cells, obtained before transplant. Source of these receptors: a human donor who was the organ donor for an intestinal transplant. The conserved cysteine and the conserved F or W are not part of the CDR3 here. The D gene is left open where the match is weak.

>-|TRBV4-1
ASSQEKADSYTDTQY
>-|TRBV7-8
ASSLRGRYYEQY
>-|TRBV28
ASSYVNTEAF
>TRBD2|TRBV6-5
ASSYSPYGGYEQY
>-|TRBV30
AWSILEVNEQY
>-|TRBV28
ASSRMAGSSYGEQF
>-|TRBV5-6
ASSLGEKLF
>-|TRBV6-6
ASSYVQRGTDTQY
>-|TRBV6-5
ASSYRGSYNSPLH
>-|TRBV10-3
AISVDTQNEQF
>-|TRBV4-2
ASSQVAGDSAKNIQY
>-|TRBV11-2
ASSLEPVSSYEQY
>-|TRBV27
ASTSLGNTGELF